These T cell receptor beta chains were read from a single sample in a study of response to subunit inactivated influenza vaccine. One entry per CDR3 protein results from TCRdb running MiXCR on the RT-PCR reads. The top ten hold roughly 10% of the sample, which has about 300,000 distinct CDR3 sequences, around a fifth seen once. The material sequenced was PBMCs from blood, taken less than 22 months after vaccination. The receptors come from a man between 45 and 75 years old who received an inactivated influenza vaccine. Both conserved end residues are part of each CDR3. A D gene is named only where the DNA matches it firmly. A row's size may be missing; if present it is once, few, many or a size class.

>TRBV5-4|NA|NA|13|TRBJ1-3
CASSGGSGNTIYF
TGTGCCAGCAGCGGTGGGAGTGGAAACACCATATATTTT
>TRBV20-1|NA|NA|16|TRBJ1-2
CSAKPLRARSNYGYTF
TGCAGTGCTAAACCCCTTAGGGCGCGTTCTAACTATGGCTACACCTTC
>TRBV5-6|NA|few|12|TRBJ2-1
CASSLDRPGQFF
TGTGCCAGCAGCTTGGATCGGCCGGGGCAGTTCTTC
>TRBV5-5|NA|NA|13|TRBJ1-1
CASSSTGIPEAFF
TGTGCCAGCAGCTCCACAGGGATTCCTGAAGCTTTCTTT
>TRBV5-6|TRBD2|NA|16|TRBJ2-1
CASSLVGGRALDEQFF
TGTGCCAGCAGCTTGGTGGGCGGGAGGGCCCTCGATGAGCAGTTCTTC
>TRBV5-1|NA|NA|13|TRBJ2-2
CASSDGSTGELFF
TGCGCCAGCAGCGACGGGTCCACCGGGGAGCTGTTTTTT
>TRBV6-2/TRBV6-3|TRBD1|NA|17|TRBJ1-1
CASSYSTDRGWNTEAFF
TGTGCCAGCAGTTACTCGACGGACAGGGGGTGGAACACTGAAGCTTTCTTT
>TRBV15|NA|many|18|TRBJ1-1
CATSRDLFGELMNTEAFF
TGTGCCACCAGCAGAGATCTCTTCGGGGAACTAATGAACACTGAAGCTTTCTTT
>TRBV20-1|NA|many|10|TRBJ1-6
CSAASNTLHF
TGCAGTGCAGCGTCAAACACCCTCCACTTT
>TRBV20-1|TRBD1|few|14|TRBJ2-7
CSAKTGTGLYEQYF
TGCAGTGCTAAGACCGGGACAGGTCTCTACGAGCAGTACTTC
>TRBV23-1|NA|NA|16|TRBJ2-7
CASSFLGHGSSYEQYF
TGCGCCAGCAGTTTCCTAGGACATGGGTCATCGTACGAGCAGTACTTC
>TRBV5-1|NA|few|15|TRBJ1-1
CASSLADLGGAEAFF
TGCGCCAGCAGCTTGGCCGACCTTGGGGGAGCTGAAGCTTTCTTT
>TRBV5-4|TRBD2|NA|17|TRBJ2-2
CASSMSPGLTNTGELFF
TGTGCCAGCAGCATGAGTCCGGGACTAACGAACACCGGGGAGCTGTTTTTT
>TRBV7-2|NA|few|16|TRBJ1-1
CASSLLPLSMDTEAFF
TGTGCCAGCAGCTTATTACCCCTTTCCATGGACACTGAAGCTTTCTTT
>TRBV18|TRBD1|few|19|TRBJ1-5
CASSPFFRRTGGRNQPQHF
TGTGCCAGCTCACCATTTTTCCGCAGGACAGGGGGCCGCAATCAGCCCCAGCATTTT
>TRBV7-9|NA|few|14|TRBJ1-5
CASSPGASNQPQHF
TGTGCCAGCAGCCCAGGGGCCTCCAATCAGCCCCAGCATTTT
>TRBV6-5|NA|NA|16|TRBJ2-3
CASSSRSGASTDTQYF
TGTGCCAGCAGTTCCCGTAGCGGAGCGAGCACAGATACGCAGTATTTT
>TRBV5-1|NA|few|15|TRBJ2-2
CASSFHWSSNGELFF
TGCGCCAGCAGCTTCCATTGGTCTAGCAACGGGGAGCTGTTTTTT
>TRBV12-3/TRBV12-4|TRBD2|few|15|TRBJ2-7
CASSLGGSSSYEQYF
TGTGCCAGCAGTTTAGGCGGGAGTAGCTCCTACGAGCAGTACTTC
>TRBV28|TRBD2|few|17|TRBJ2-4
CASSFFLAGETKNIQYF
TGTGCCAGCAGTTTCTTCCTAGCGGGAGAGACCAAAAACATTCAGTACTTC
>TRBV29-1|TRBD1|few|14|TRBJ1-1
CSVPRQGGNTEAFF
TGCAGCGTGCCCAGACAGGGAGGGAACACTGAAGCTTTCTTT
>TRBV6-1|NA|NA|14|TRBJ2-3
CASSERGGPDTQYF
TGTGCCAGCAGTGAACGGGGAGGACCAGATACGCAGTATTTT
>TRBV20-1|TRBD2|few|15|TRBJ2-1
CSAHSGTSIYNEQFF
TGCAGTGCCCACTCCGGGACTAGTATATACAATGAGCAGTTCTTC
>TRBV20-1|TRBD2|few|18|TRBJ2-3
CSARPLLTSGGSTDTQYF
TGCAGTGCTAGACCCCTCCTGACTAGCGGGGGCAGCACAGATACGCAGTATTTT
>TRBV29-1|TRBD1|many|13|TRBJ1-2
CSVGEAGGFGYTF
TGCAGCGTTGGTGAGGCAGGGGGGTTTGGCTACACCTTC
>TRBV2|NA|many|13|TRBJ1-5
CASAESGHQPQHF
TGTGCCAGCGCGGAGTCGGGGCATCAGCCCCAGCATTTT
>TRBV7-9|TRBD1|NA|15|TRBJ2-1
CASSLEDRVSNEQFF
TGTGCCAGCAGCTTAGAAGACAGGGTTTCCAATGAGCAGTTCTTC
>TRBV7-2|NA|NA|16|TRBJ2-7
CASSLAWAGSPLEQYF
TGTGCCAGCAGCTTAGCGTGGGCGGGATCCCCCCTCGAGCAGTACTTC
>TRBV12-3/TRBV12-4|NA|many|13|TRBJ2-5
CASSLRGGETQYF
TGCGCCAGCAGCTTGAGGGGCGGGGAGACCCAGTACTTC
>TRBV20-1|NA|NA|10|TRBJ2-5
CSALEETQYF
TGCAGTGCTCTGGAGGAGACCCAGTACTTC
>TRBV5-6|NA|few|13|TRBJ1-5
CASSLGGIQPQHF
TGTGCCAGCAGCTTGGGTGGGATACAGCCCCAGCATTTT
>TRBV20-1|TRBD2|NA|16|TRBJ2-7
CSARSAPGLATYEQYF
TGCAGTGCTAGGAGCGCCCCGGGACTAGCGACCTACGAGCAGTACTTC
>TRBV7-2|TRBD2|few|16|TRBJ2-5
CASSLALSSGQETQYF
TGTGCCAGCAGCTTAGCGCTCTCTAGCGGCCAAGAGACCCAGTACTTC
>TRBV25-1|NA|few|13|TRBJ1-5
CASSDFGNQPQHF
TGTGCCAGCAGTGACTTCGGCAATCAGCCCCAGCATTTT
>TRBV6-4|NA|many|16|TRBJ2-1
CASSKKESGGPNEQFF
TGTGCCAGCAGTAAAAAGGAGAGTGGAGGGCCGAATGAGCAGTTCTTC
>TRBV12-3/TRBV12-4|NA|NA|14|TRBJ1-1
CASSFMAQNTEAFF
TGTGCCAGCAGTTTTATGGCCCAGAACACTGAAGCTTTCTTT
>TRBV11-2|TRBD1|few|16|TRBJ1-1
CASSLTIRGRGTEAFF
TGTGCCAGCAGCCTTACCATCAGGGGGCGAGGAACTGAAGCTTTCTTT
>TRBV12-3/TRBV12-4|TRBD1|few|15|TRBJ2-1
CASSLGTGVSNEQFF
TGTGCCAGCAGTTTAGGGACAGGGGTCAGCAATGAGCAGTTCTTC
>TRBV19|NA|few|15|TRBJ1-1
CASSTGQPGNTEAFF
TGTGCCAGTAGTACAGGACAGCCCGGGAACACTGAAGCTTTCTTT
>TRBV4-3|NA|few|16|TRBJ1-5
CASSQDLRRSNQPQHF
TGCGCCAGCAGCCAAGATCTTCGTAGGTCTAATCAGCCCCAGCATTTT
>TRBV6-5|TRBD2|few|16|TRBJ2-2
CASRLTSGRRTGELFF
TGTGCCAGCAGATTGACTAGCGGGAGGCGCACCGGGGAGCTGTTTTTT
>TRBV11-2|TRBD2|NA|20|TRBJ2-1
CASSFSPGTTYKSSYNEQFF
TGTGCCAGCAGCTTTTCTCCCGGGACTACCTATAAGAGCTCCTACAATGAGCAGTTCTTC
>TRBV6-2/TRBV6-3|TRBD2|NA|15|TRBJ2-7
CASSDGLAGSVEQYF
TGTGCCAGCAGCGACGGACTAGCGGGATCCGTCGAGCAGTACTTC
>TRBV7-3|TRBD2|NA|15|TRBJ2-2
CASSLMSGSPGELFF
TGTGCCAGCAGCTTAATGAGCGGGAGCCCCGGGGAGCTGTTTTTT
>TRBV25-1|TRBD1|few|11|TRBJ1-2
CASRGQYGYTF
TGTGCCAGCAGGGGACAGTATGGCTACACCTTC
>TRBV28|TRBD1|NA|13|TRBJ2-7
CASSRQGLPKQYF
TGTGCCAGCAGTCGACAGGGTTTGCCCAAGCAGTACTTC
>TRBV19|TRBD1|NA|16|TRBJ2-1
CASSIWAGGSVNEQFF
TGTGCCAGTAGTATTTGGGCAGGGGGATCCGTCAATGAGCAGTTCTTC
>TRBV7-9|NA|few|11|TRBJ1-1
CASVRTGEAFF
TGTGCCAGCGTCCGTACGGGTGAAGCTTTCTTT
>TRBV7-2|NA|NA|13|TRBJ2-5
CASQPGGVETQYF
TGTGCCAGCCAGCCCGGGGGCGTGGAGACCCAGTACTTC
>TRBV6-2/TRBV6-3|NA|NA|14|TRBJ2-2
CASQRLWNTGELFF
TGTGCCAGCCAGCGTTTATGGAACACCGGGGAGCTGTTTTTT
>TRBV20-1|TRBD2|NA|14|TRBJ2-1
CSAAGTRWLDEQFF
TGCAGTGCTGCCGGGACTAGATGGTTGGATGAGCAGTTCTTC
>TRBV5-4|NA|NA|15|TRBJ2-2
CASSPGRTNTGELFF
TGTGCCAGCAGCCCGGGACGAACGAACACCGGGGAGCTGTTTTTT
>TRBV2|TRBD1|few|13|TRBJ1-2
CASSTQGANGYTF
TGTGCCAGCTCCACACAGGGGGCTAACGGCTACACCTTC
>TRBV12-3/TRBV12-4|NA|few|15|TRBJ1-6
CASSFGTNYNSPLHF
TGTGCCAGCAGTTTCGGGACAAATTATAATTCACCCCTCCACTTT